This T cell receptor beta chain appears in the sequencing data of a study of blood T cells in healthy people across ages (dated by TCRdb to the mid-2010s). Background on the whole study: In model experiments, roughly one uniquely barcoded TCR beta cDNA molecule per two T cells was captured by template switching. To avoid experimental bias, donors of different ages were spread randomly across the sequencing lanes. Four age groups were formed from the donors: young (average about 15 years), middle-aged (more than 35), aged (more than 55) and long-lived (around 82). For two donors (one aged 18 to 30 and one aged 80 or older), the study analyzed two additional independent replicas of 1 million unique cDNA reads from the same blood draw. The study measured age-related changes in TCR beta repertoire diversity using deep sequencing normalized with unique cDNA molecular identifiers.

General conclusions and limits of the study: Since profiling was done on bulk unsorted PBMCs, naive and antigen-experienced compartments could not be conclusively compared. Estimates of total diversity based on one million sequenced T cells were considered lower bounds and underestimates. Observed TCR beta diversity correlated strongly with the percentage of naive T cells measured by flow cytometry. The long-lived group showed more naive CD4+ T cells, fewer expanded clones and increased TCR diversity than the aged group, suggesting age selection. As age increased, observed TCR beta diversity per million T cells dropped in a roughly linear way, and a significant reduction was already evident by age roughly 40. Because the CMV infection status of the donors was unknown, age-related changes in expanded clonotypes may potentially have been confounded.

CDR1 and CDR2, per the germline V gene, are MNHEY and SVGEGT. From cysteine to phenylalanine, the CDR3 is 18 amino acids long. Only the CDR3 DNA stays, 54 bases, in frame from base 1. Trimming leaves V shorter by 1 base and J shorter by 3 bases, with the junction holding 13 bases beyond the gene matches. In regard to this clonotype: What this receptor recognizes is not known. Per-nucleotide qualities are absent, and no much larger clonotype sits a single base away.

Donors were a few dozen systemically healthy Caucasian individuals from Russia aged 6 to 90 years. Each donor gave about 10 milliliters of peripheral blood, drawn into EDTA-treated Vacutainer tubes. Ficoll-Paque density-gradient centrifugation was used to isolate PBMCs, with at least 6 million obtained per sample. Total RNA, at least 5.5 micrograms per sample, was extracted from PBMCs with Trizol reagent. For every donor, flow cytometry on a PBMC aliquot measured the percentage of naive CD45RAhigh/CD27high T cells. Library preparation employed 5' RACE. Sequencing relied on an Illumina HiSeq 2500. The second PCR ran for about 6 to 12 cycles and used a J-beta primer mix along with a sample-barcoded 5' primer. A unique molecular identifier was introduced onto each TCR beta cDNA molecule by a template-switch 5' adaptor carrying 12 random nucleotides. Each sample yielded at least 2.5 million CDR3-containing paired-end reads. First-strand cDNA synthesis was performed from all RNA using the Mint cDNA synthesis kit, with priming by a TRBC-specific oligonucleotide. Following uracil-DNA glycosylase treatment, all cDNA underwent a first 18-cycle PCR with the universal primers M1SS and BC2_uni_R. The authors' pipeline ran thus. Each sample was normalized by randomly selecting 1 million high-quality reads, each carrying a distinct molecular identifier. Reads sharing molecular identifiers were discarded rather than binned into consensus sequences. MiTCR, run with a Q25 quality threshold and the strictest error-elimination algorithm, handled CDR3 identification, clonotype clustering and error correction. Lower-bound total TCR beta diversity was estimated with a nonparametric unseen species model using Euler transformation. The public reads were run again by TCRdb, first through fastp at Q25 and then through MiXCR, and only productive beta chains were kept. Rows with a matching CDR3 protein are joined into one entry that keeps the most common DNA and genes. These V and J calls derive from TCRdb rather than the authors' analysis. This sample holds approximately 1.5 million distinct CDR3 sequences; roughly 32% were observed only once. The ten largest clones take up about 11% of the sample.

This sequence uses TRBV6-2 or TRBV6-3 and TRBJ2-3; a stretch of 7 junction bases matches TRBD2. The sample consisted of blood. The sequence was collected from a woman aged 25-40 years in good health. The encoded CDR3 is CASSYFPPAGSGTDTQYF. The DNA sequence reads TGTGCCAGCAGTTACTTCCCGCCAGCGGGGTCTGGAACAGATACGCAGTATTTT.